This is a list of T cell receptor beta chains from one sample in a study of blood T cell repertoires in COVID-19. The data were produced by immunoSEQ multiplex PCR, yet TCRdb's version contains in-frame clones alone and is incomplete. The table has about 59,000 clones, about nine tenths seen once. Sequencing was carried out using peripheral blood. Every receptor here comes from a human donor in a cohort sampled during active COVID-19. Both conserved end residues are part of each CDR3. D genes are given only for firm matches. Clone size is given for some rows only: seen once, a few or many times, or a class if the clone is expanded.

d_call j_call clone_size v_call cdr3_nt cdr3_aa
NA TRBJ1-6 NA TRBV19 TGTGCCAGTAGTAGTGGTCAGATGATTAATTCACCCCTCCACTTT CASSSGQMINSPLHF
TRBD2 TRBJ2-3 NA TRBV9 TGTGCCAGCAGCGAGTCCGTTAGCGGGATCGGGTCAGATACGCAGTATTTT CASSESVSGIGSDTQYF
TRBD1 TRBJ1-4 once TRBV9 TGTGCCAGCAGCCCCGGACAGGGGGAAAGTGAAAAACTGTTTTTT CASSPGQGESEKLFF
TRBD1 TRBJ1-2 NA TRBV27 TGTGCCAGCAGTTTATCGGGACAGGGGAAGGGCTATGGCTACACCTTC CASSLSGQGKGYGYTF
NA TRBJ2-3 NA TRBV5-5 TGTGCCAGCAGCCTGCCTGCGGATACGCAGTATTTT CASSLPADTQYF
TRBD2 TRBJ2-7 NA TRBV10-3 TGTGCCATCAGTGAGTCTGCTAGCGGGGGCCTATCCTACGAGCAGTACTTC CAISESASGGLSYEQYF
NA TRBJ1-1 NA TRBV7-3 TGTGCCAGCAGCTTAAGTCCTCCCCTGAACACTGAAGCTTTCTTT CASSLSPPLNTEAFF
TRBD1 TRBJ1-5 NA TRBV19 TGTGCCAGTCGAACTGGACAGGGGTTACAGCCCCAGCATTTT CASRTGQGLQPQHF
NA TRBJ1-2 NA TRBV13 TGTGCCAGCAGCTTAGGCCTCTATGGCTACACCTTC CASSLGLYGYTF
TRBD2 TRBJ2-3 NA TRBV13 TGTGCCAGCAGCTTTCATCTAGCGGGAGTGGATACGCAGTATTTT CASSFHLAGVDTQYF
TRBD2 TRBJ2-3 few TRBV3-1/TRBV3-2 TGTGCCAGCAGCCAAGATACAGAGGGAGGGACTAGCGGGGGAAACTGCACAGATACGCAGTATTTT CASSQDTEGGTSGGNCTDTQYF
TRBD1 TRBJ2-5 NA TRBV7-3 TGTGCCAGCAGCACAGGGGGCGGGGAGACCCAGTACTTC CASSTGGGETQYF
TRBD1 TRBJ2-7 once TRBV6-5 TGTGCCAGCAGTTACTCCGAGAACAGGGGCGGCGAGCAGTACTTC CASSYSENRGGEQYF
NA TRBJ1-3 once TRBV6-5 TGTGCCAGCAGTTACCACCAGGGTTGGAACACCATATATTTT CASSYHQGWNTIYF
TRBD1 TRBJ2-3 NA TRBV19 TGTGCCAGTAGCCTGGGACAGGGGGCGTCAACAGATACGCAGTATTTT CASSLGQGASTDTQYF
NA TRBJ2-3 once TRBV5-5 TGTGCCAGCAGCTTCAGTCAGAGCGCAGATACGCAGTATTTT CASSFSQSADTQYF
TRBD1 TRBJ1-2 NA TRBV5-1 TGCGCCAGCAGCGAACTCCCCGGGACAGGGGACGGCTACACCTTC CASSELPGTGDGYTF
TRBD2 TRBJ2-2 NA TRBV4-2 TGTGCCAGCAGCCCCCGGACTAGCGGGGGGGGGCCCCGCACCGGGGAGCTGTTTTTT CASSPRTSGGGPRTGELFF
TRBD2 TRBJ2-7 NA TRBV19 TGTGCCAGTAGTGCCCGGACTAGCGGAACCTACGAGCAGTACTTC CASSARTSGTYEQYF
NA TRBJ1-6 NA TRBV21-1 TGTGCCAGCACCTACCGGGGGAGCAATTCACCCCTCCACTTT CASTYRGSNSPLHF
TRBD2 TRBJ2-5 NA TRBV3-1/TRBV3-2 TGTGCCAGCAGCCAAGGGGGACTAGCGGGATCCCAAGAGACCCAGTACTTC CASSQGGLAGSQETQYF
NA TRBJ2-2 NA TRBV2 TGTGCCAGCAGTAAACAGACCACCGGGGAGCTGTTTTTT CASSKQTTGELFF